A selection of T cell receptor beta chains follows, all from one sample in a study of blood T cell repertoires in COVID-19. Clones were sequenced by immunoSEQ multiplex PCR, and TCRdb holds only the in-frame ones, with some missing. The table lists just under 150,000 clones, about nine tenths of them singletons. Material: peripheral blood. These receptor sequences come from a woman aged 45 to 65 with acute or convalescent COVID-19. The CDR3 runs from the conserved cysteine through the conserved F or W. Fields, in order: J gene, D gene, clone size, V gene, CDR3 DNA, CDR3 protein. D genes are given only for firm matches. Clone size is shown for a subset of rows, as once, few, many or a class of expanded clone.

>TRBJ1-3|NA|NA|TRBV27
TGTGCCAGCAGTCCGACAGCTTTCTCTGGAAACACCATATATTTT
CASSPTAFSGNTIYF
>TRBJ2-3|TRBD2|NA|TRBV10-2
TGCGCCAGCAGTGTTGAGCGGGGGGGATTCACAGATACGCAGTATTTT
CASSVERGGFTDTQYF
>TRBJ2-7|NA|NA|TRBV27
TGTGCCAGCAGTTCCAGGGGGGTCTACGAGCAGTACTTC
CASSSRGVYEQYF
>TRBJ2-7|TRBD2|NA|TRBV19
TGTGCCAGTAGTATAGTCAGCGGGAGCAGCGAGCAGTACTTC
CASSIVSGSSEQYF
>TRBJ1-5|TRBD1|NA|TRBV6-5
TGTGCCAGCGGGACAGGGAACGAGCAGCCCCAGCATTTT
CASGTGNEQPQHF
>TRBJ1-5|TRBD1|NA|TRBV6-5
TGTGCCAGCAGCACGGACAGGGGGAATCAGCCCCAGCATTTT
CASSTDRGNQPQHF
>TRBJ2-7|TRBD1|NA|TRBV24-1
TGTGCCACCCAGGGACAGTCGTTTCCCTACGAGCAGTACTTC
CATQGQSFPYEQYF
>TRBJ2-5|NA|NA|TRBV7-6
TGTGCCAGCAGCTTAGTAGTGGAGACCCAGTACTTC
CASSLVVETQYF
>TRBJ1-1|NA|once|TRBV3-1/TRBV3-2
TGTGCCAGCAGCCTACCCAGTCGCGGGAACACTGAAGCTTTCTTT
CASSLPSRGNTEAFF
>TRBJ2-3|NA|NA|TRBV3-1/TRBV3-2
TGTGCCAGCAGCCAAGTGTACTCCGGAGTAGATACGCAGTATTTT
CASSQVYSGVDTQYF
>TRBJ1-2|TRBD1|NA|TRBV28
TGTGCCAGCAGGGTGCCGACAGGGGGTGGCTACACCTTC
CASRVPTGGGYTF
>TRBJ2-3|TRBD2|NA|TRBV6-2/TRBV6-3
TGTGCCAGCAGTTACTCTCCTAGCGGGGGGGCTCGAGCAGATACGCAGTATTTT
CASSYSPSGGARADTQYF
>TRBJ1-2|NA|NA|TRBV5-1
TGCGCCAGCAGCTTGGACAGGGTGGCGGCCTATGGCTACACCTTC
CASSLDRVAAYGYTF
>TRBJ1-4|NA|NA|TRBV19
TGTGCCAGTAGGCGGCAGGGTATAGGGGCTAATGAAAAACTGTTTTTT
CASRRQGIGANEKLFF
>TRBJ1-3|NA|NA|TRBV28
TGTGCCAGCAGTTTAGCCGCCCCTGGACTATCTGACCCCTCTGGAAACACCATATATTTT
CASSLAAPGLSDPSGNTIYF
>TRBJ2-5|TRBD1|NA|TRBV28
TGTGCCAGCAGTTCCCCCGGGACAGGGGATGAGACCCAGTACTTC
CASSSPGTGDETQYF
>TRBJ2-7|TRBD2|NA|TRBV9
TGTGCCAGCAGCCCTAGCGGCTCCTACGAGCAGTACTTC
CASSPSGSYEQYF
>TRBJ1-2|NA|NA|TRBV6-5
TGTGCCAGCAGTTACTGGGGCAGGGGTGAAAATGGCTACACCTTC
CASSYWGRGENGYTF
>TRBJ2-3|TRBD2|NA|TRBV19
TGTGCCAGTAGTATAGATCGGGGGGGGACCCCCCTCGCAGATACGCAGTATTTT
CASSIDRGGTPLADTQYF
>TRBJ1-5|TRBD1|NA|TRBV7-6
TGTGCCAGCAGCTTAGCTACAGGGGGCAATCAGCCCCAGCATTTT
CASSLATGGNQPQHF
>TRBJ2-2|NA|NA|TRBV29-1
TGCAGCGTTCGAAACAGGGATGACGGGGAGCTGTTTTTT
CSVRNRDDGELFF
>TRBJ1-2|TRBD1|NA|TRBV10-3
TGTGCCATCAGTGGTGGGACAGGGGGCGGCTATGGCTACACCTTC
CAISGGTGGGYGYTF
>TRBJ2-7|NA|NA|TRBV19
TGTGCCAGTAGTATAGGAAGCGGCATCTCCTACGAGCAGTACTTC
CASSIGSGISYEQYF
>TRBJ2-1|TRBD2|NA|TRBV6-5
TGTGCCAGCAGTTACCTAGCGGGGGGGTACGATGAGCAGTTCTTC
CASSYLAGGYDEQFF
>TRBJ1-5|NA|NA|TRBV10-2
TGCGCCAGCAGTGAGTTAGGGGGTGAAGATTATAGCAATCAGCCCCAGCATTTT
CASSELGGEDYSNQPQHF
>TRBJ2-3|NA|NA|TRBV9
TGTGCCAGCAGCTCCTCTCCGGGGACAGATACGCAGTATTTT
CASSSSPGTDTQYF
>TRBJ2-2|TRBD1|NA|TRBV9
TGTGCCAGCAGCGTGGCCGGGACAGGGGTGACCGGGGAGCTGTTTTTT
CASSVAGTGVTGELFF
>TRBJ2-6|NA|NA|TRBV5-6
TGTGCCAGCAGCCCTGAACATACCTCTGGGGCCAACGTCCTGACTTTC
CASSPEHTSGANVLTF
>TRBJ2-3|TRBD2|NA|TRBV5-4
TGTGCCAGCAGCTTGGCGGGGGGGCAAAAAGATACGCAGTATTTT
CASSLAGGQKDTQYF
>TRBJ1-1|NA|NA|TRBV14
TGTGCCAGCAGCCCTTATCAGGGATTTATTACTGAAGCTTTCTTT
CASSPYQGFITEAFF
>TRBJ2-2|NA|once|TRBV19
TGTGCCAGTAGTATAAATCGGAGACAGAGCTCTGCCGGGGAGCTGTTTTTT
CASSINRRQSSAGELFF
>TRBJ2-1|TRBD2|NA|TRBV7-2
TGTGCCAGCAGCACCCTAGCGGACTTGTACAATGAGCAGTTCTTC
CASSTLADLYNEQFF
>TRBJ2-3|NA|NA|TRBV4-1
TGCGCCAGCAGCCAAGCAGCCGGGACAAGCCAGAGCACAGATACGCAGTATTTT
CASSQAAGTSQSTDTQYF
>TRBJ2-7|TRBD1|NA|TRBV24-1
TGTGCCACCAGTGCCCTCGGGACAGCCGGGCGTGATCAGCAGTACTTC
CATSALGTAGRDQQYF
>TRBJ2-1|TRBD2|NA|TRBV10-3
TGTGCCATCGGCAGCGGGGGGGCCTGGAATGAGCAGTTCTTC
CAIGSGGAWNEQFF
>TRBJ2-7|TRBD2|NA|TRBV29-1
TGCAGCGTTGGCACACCCCAAACTAGCGGGAGGCAATCCTACGAGCAGTACTTC
CSVGTPQTSGRQSYEQYF
>TRBJ1-2|NA|NA|TRBV5-1
TGCGCCAGCAGCTCCTCGGGGGGCGACTATGGCTACACCTTC
CASSSSGGDYGYTF
>TRBJ2-3|TRBD1|NA|TRBV5-6
TGTGCCAGCAGCGTTCCAACCGGGACAGGGAGACCAGATACGCAGTATTTT
CASSVPTGTGRPDTQYF
>TRBJ2-7|TRBD2|NA|TRBV18
TGTGCCAGCTCTGGTGGACTAGCGGGGGGCCGGTACTACGAGCAGTACTTC
CASSGGLAGGRYYEQYF
>TRBJ2-6|TRBD2|NA|TRBV2
TGTGCCAGCAGTGAAATAGCGGGATCCCCTTCTGGGGCCAACGTCCTGACTTTC
CASSEIAGSPSGANVLTF
>TRBJ1-6|NA|NA|TRBV4-1
TGCGCCAGCAGCCAAGCTAGCGGGGGGCCAACCTATAATTCACCCCTCCACTTT
CASSQASGGPTYNSPLHF
>TRBJ2-3|TRBD2|NA|TRBV9
TGTGCCAGCAGCGTATCGAAGCGGGGGGGCATAGCAGATACGCAGTATTTT
CASSVSKRGGIADTQYF
>TRBJ1-5|TRBD1|NA|TRBV28
TGTGCCAGCAGCCTTACAGGGGCTAGCAATCAGCCCCAGCATTTT
CASSLTGASNQPQHF
>TRBJ2-1|TRBD1|NA|TRBV7-3
TGTGCCAGCAGCGTGGACAGGGGTAGCTACAATGAGCAGTTCTTC
CASSVDRGSYNEQFF
>TRBJ1-6|TRBD1|NA|TRBV18
TGTGCCAGCTCACCAAGAGGGACAGACTCACCCCTCCACTTT
CASSPRGTDSPLHF
>TRBJ2-3|NA|NA|TRBV7-2
TGTGCCAGCAGCGGAATGTTGGGGGGGGCCGCCAAAAGCACAGATACGCAGTATTTT
CASSGMLGGAAKSTDTQYF
>TRBJ1-1|TRBD1|few|TRBV7-8
TGTGCCAGCAGCTATGGGGACAGGGGGCTCACTGAAGCTTTCTTT
CASSYGDRGLTEAFF
>TRBJ2-7|NA|NA|TRBV10-1
TGCGCCAGCAGTGAAGGGGGAGAGCAGTACTTC
CASSEGGEQYF
>TRBJ1-2|TRBD1|NA|TRBV2
TGTGCCAGCAGGAATGACAGGGGGTATGGCTACACCTTC
CASRNDRGYGYTF
>TRBJ1-1|NA|NA|TRBV7-3
TGTGCCAGCAGCCTCTATGGCCAGGCTGAAGCTTTCTTT
CASSLYGQAEAFF
>TRBJ2-5|TRBD1|NA|TRBV6-5
TGTGCCAGCAGCCCGGGACAGGGTGATGGGGAGACCCAGTACTTC
CASSPGQGDGETQYF
>TRBJ1-5|NA|few|TRBV5-8
TGTGCCAGCAGCTTGGACGGGTTCCAGCCCCAGCATTTT
CASSLDGFQPQHF
>TRBJ2-5|TRBD2|NA|TRBV24-1
TGTGCCACCAGCCGGAGCAGCGGGACTAATCAAGAGACCCAGTACTTC
CATSRSSGTNQETQYF
>TRBJ2-1|NA|NA|TRBV2
TGTGCCAGCAGTGAACAGGCGGGTTCCTCCTACAATGAGCAGTTCTTC
CASSEQAGSSYNEQFF
>TRBJ1-2|TRBD1|NA|TRBV7-6
TGTGCCAGCAGCCCCCGGGGGACAGGGGGCTTGGGCTATGGCTACACCTTC
CASSPRGTGGLGYGYTF
>TRBJ2-7|TRBD1|few|TRBV6-1
TGTGCCAGCAGTGAAACCTGGGACAGCTCCTACGAGCAGTACTTC
CASSETWDSSYEQYF
>TRBJ1-4|NA|NA|TRBV10-1
TGCGCCAGCAGTGAACAGGGCCGAGAAGAAAAACTGTTTTTT
CASSEQGREEKLFF
>TRBJ2-3|TRBD2|few|TRBV5-1
TGCGCCAGCAGTAGGGAGGGGTGGGGAGATACGCAGTATTTT
CASSREGWGDTQYF